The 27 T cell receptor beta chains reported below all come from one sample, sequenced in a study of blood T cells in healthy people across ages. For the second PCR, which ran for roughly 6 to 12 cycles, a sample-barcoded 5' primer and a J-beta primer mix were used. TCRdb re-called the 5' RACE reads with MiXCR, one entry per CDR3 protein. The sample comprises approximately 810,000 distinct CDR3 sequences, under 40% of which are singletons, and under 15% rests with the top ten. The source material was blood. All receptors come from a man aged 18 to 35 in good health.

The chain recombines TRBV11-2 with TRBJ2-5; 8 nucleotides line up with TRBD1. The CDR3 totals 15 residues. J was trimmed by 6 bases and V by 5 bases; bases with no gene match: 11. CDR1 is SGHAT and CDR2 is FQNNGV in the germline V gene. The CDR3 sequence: CASSTESGTGQTQYF. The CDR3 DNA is TGTGCCAGCAGCACAGAATCCGGGACAGGTCAGACCCAGTACTTC. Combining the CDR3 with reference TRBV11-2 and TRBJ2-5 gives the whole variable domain EAGVAQSPRYKIIEKRQSVAFWCNPISGHATLYWYQQILGQGPKLLIQFQNNGVVDDSQLPKDRFSAERLKGVDSTLKIQPAKLEDSAVYLCASSTESGTGQTQYFGPGTRLLVL.

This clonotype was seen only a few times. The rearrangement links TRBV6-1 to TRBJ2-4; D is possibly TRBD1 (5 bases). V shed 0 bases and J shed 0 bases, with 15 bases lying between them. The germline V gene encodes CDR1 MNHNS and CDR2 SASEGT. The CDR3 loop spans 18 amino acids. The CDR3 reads CASSEAGQTDLAKNIQYF. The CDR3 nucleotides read TGTGCCAGCAGTGAAGCGGGGCAGACCGACCTAGCCAAAAACATTCAGTACTTC.

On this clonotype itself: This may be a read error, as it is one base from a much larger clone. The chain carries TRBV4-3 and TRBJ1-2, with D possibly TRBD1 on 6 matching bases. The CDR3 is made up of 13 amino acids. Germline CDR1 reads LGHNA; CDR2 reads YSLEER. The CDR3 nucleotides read TGCGCCATCAGCCGGGACATTAACTATGGCTACACCTTC. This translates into CAISRDINYGYTF.

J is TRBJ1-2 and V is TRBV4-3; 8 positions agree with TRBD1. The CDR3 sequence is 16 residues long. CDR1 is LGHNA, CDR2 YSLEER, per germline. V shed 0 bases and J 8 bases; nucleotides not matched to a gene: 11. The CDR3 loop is CASSQDRGRDRRGYTF. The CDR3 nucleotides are TGCGCCAGCAGCCAAGACCGGGGGCGGGACAGGCGCGGCTACACCTTC.

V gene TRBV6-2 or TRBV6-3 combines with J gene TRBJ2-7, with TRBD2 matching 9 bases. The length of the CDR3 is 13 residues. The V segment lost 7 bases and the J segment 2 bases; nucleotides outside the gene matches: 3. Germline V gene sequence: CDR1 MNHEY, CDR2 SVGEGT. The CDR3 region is CASTGLAPYEQYF. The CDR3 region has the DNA TGTGCCAGCACCGGACTAGCGCCCTACGAGCAGTACTTC.

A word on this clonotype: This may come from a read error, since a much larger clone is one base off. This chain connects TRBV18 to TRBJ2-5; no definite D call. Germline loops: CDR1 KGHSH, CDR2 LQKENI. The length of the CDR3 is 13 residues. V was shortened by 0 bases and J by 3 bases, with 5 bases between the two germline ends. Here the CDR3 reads CASSPPKEETQYF. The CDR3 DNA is TGTGCCAGCTCACCACCGAAGGAAGAGACCCAGTACTTC.

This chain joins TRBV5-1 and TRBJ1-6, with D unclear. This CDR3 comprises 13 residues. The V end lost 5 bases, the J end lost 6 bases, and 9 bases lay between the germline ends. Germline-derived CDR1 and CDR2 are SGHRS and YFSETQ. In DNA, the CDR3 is TGCGCCAGCAGTATGGGATCTAATTCACCCCTCCACTTT. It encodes CASSMGSNSPLHF.

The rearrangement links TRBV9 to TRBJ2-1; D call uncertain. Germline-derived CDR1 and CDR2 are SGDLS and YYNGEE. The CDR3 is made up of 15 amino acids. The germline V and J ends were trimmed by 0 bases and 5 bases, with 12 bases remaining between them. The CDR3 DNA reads TGTGCCAGCAGCGTAGAAGGGCTCTATCACAATGAGCAGTTCTTC. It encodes CASSVEGLYHNEQFF.

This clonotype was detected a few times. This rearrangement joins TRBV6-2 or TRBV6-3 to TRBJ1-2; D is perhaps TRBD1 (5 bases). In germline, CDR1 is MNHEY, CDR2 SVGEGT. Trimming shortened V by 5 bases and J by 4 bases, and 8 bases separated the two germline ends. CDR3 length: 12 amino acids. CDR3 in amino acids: CASSTGIYGYTF. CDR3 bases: TGTGCCAGCAGTACAGGCATCTATGGCTACACCTTC.

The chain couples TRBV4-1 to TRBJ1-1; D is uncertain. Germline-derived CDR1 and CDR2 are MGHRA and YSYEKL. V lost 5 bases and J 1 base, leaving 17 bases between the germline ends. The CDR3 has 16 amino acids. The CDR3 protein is CASSSVQVGGNTEAFF. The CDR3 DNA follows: TGCGCCAGCAGCTCCGTGCAGGTGGGAGGGAACACTGAAGCTTTCTTT.

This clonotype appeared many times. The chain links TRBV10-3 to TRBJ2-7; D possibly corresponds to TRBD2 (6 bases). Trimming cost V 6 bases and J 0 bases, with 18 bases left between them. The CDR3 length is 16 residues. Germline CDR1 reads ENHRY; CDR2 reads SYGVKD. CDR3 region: CAISRAGSQPSYEQYF. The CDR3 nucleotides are TGTGCCATCAGCCGAGCGGGCAGTCAACCCTCCTACGAGCAGTACTTC.

The CDR3 DNA sequence: TGTGCCAGCAGTGACCCAAACAGGGATAGGACAGATACGCAGTATTTT. This sequence encodes CASSDPNRDRTDTQYF. The rearrangement joins TRBV6-1 to TRBJ2-3; maybe TRBD1 (6 bases). Trimming stripped 3 bases from V and 3 bases from J, with 16 bases between. Germline lookup yields CDR1 MNHNS and CDR2 SASEGT. This CDR3 spans 16 amino acids.

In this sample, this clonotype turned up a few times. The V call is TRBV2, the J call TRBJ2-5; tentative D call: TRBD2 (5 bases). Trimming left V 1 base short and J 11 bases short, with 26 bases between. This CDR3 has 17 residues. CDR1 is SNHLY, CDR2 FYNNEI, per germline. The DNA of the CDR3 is TGTGCCAGCAGTGAAGAGGGCCCGCGGGTCGTCTACAATGAGCAGTACTTC. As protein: CASSEEGPRVVYNEQYF.

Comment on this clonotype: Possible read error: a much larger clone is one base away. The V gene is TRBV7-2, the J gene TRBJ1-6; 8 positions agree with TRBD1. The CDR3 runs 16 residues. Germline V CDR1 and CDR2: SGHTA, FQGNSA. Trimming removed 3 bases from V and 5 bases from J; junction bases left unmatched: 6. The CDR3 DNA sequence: TGTGCCAGCAGCTTGGACAGGGCAGAAAATAATTCACCCCTCCACTTT. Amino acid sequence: CASSLDRAENNSPLHF.

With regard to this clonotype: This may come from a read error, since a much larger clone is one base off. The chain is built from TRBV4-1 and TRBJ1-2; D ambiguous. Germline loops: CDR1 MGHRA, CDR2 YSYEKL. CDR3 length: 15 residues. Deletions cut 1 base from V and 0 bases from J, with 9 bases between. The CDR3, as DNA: TGCGCCAGCAGCCAAGGCAGTGATACTAACTATGGCTACACCTTC. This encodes CASSQGSDTNYGYTF.

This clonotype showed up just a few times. The CDR3 region has the DNA TGTGCCAGCAACCACCTAGGCGGTGCTGAAGCTTTCTTT. It codes for CASNHLGGAEAFF. The V gene is TRBV25-1, the J gene TRBJ1-1; no definite D call. Germline loops: CDR1 MGHDK, CDR2 SYGVNS. There are 13 residues in the CDR3. V lost 7 bases to trimming and J lost 6 bases, with 15 bases between them.

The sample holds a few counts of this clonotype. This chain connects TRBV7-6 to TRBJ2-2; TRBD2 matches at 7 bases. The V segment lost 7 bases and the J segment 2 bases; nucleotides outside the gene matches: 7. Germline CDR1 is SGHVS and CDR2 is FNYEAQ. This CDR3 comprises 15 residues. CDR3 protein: CASTNLAVNTGELFF. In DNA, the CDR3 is TGTGCCAGCACCAACCTAGCGGTTAACACCGGGGAGCTGTTTTTT.

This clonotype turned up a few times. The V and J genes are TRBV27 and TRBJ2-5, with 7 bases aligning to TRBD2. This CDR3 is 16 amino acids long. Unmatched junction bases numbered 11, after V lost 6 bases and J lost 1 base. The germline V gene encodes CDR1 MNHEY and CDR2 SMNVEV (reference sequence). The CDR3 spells CASSSAWGGIQETQYF. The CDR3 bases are TGTGCCAGCAGCTCGGCCTGGGGAGGGATCCAAGAGACCCAGTACTTC.

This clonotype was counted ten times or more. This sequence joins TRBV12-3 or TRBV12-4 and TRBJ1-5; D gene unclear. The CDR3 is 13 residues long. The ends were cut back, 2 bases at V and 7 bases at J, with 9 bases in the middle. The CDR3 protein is CASSLTVGQPQHF. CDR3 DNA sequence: TGTGCCAGCAGTTTAACAGTCGGGCAGCCCCAGCATTTT.

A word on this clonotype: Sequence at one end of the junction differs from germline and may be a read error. This CDR3 reads CASSPRGGDTYERYF. Here the CDR3 DNA reads TGTGCCAGCAGCCCCCGAGGAGGGGATACCTACGAGCGGTACTTC. The J gene is TRBJ2-7, the V gene TRBV7-2; the D gene is possibly TRBD2 (6 bases). The CDR3 sequence is 15 residues long. The germline CDR1 and CDR2 sequences are SGHTA and FQGNSA.

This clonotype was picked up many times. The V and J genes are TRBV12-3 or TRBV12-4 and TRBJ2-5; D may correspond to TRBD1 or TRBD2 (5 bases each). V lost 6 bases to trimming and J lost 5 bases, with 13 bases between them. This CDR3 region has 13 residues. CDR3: CASSRDLRETQYF. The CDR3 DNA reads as TGTGCCAGCAGCCGGGACCTAAGGGAGACCCAGTACTTC.

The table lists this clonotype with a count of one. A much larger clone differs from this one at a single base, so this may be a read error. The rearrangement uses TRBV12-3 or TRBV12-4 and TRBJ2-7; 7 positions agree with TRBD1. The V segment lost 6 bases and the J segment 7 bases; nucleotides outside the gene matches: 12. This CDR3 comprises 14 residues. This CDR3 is CASSLTQGNNEQYF. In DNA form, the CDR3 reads TGTGCCAGCAGCCTTACACAGGGGAATAATGAGCAGTACTTC.

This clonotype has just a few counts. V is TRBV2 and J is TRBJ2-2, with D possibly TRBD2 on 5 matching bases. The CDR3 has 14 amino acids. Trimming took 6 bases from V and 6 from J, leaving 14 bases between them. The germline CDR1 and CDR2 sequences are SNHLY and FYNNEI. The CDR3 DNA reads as TGTGCCAGCAGCAAGAGGGCTGGCGCCGGGGAGCTGTTTTTT. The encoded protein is CASSKRAGAGELFF.

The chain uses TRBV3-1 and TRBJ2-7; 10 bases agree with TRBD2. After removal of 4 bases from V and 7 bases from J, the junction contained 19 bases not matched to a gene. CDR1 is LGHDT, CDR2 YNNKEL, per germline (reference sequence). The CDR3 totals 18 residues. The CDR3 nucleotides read TGTGCCAGCAGCCCAAGCAAGTTTAGCGGGGGGCCCTACAATGAGCAGTACTTC. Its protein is CASSPSKFSGGPYNEQYF.

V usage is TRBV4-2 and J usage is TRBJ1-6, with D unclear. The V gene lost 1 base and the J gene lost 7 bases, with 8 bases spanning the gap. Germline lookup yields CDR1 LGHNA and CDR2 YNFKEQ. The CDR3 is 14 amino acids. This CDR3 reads CASSQVQPNSPLHF. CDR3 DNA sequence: TGTGCCAGCAGCCAAGTCCAACCAAATTCACCCCTCCACTTT.

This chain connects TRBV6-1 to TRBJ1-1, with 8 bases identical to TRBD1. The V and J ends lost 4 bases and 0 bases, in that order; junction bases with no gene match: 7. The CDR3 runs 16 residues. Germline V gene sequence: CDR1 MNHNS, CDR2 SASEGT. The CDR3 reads CASSATGGPMNTEAFF. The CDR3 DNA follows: TGTGCCAGCAGTGCCACAGGGGGTCCCATGAACACTGAAGCTTTCTTT.

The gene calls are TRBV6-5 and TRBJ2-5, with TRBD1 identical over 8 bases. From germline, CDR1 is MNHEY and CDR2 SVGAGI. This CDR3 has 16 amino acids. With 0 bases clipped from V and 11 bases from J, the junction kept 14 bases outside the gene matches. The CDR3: CASSYSGTGRSNEQYF. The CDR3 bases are TGTGCCAGCAGTTACTCCGGGACAGGACGCTCTAATGAGCAGTACTTC.